Detailed here is one T cell receptor (beta chain). Its antigen is undetermined. Study results and caveats: Tumor memory CD4+ T cell TCR gene usage was found to cluster with blood and lymph node memory CD4+ cells and with lymph node naive CD4+ cells.

The germline gives CDR1 DFQATT, CDR2 SNEGSKA (reference sequence). V lost 3 bases and J 2 bases, leaving 14 bases between the germline ends. This CDR3 has 14 amino acids. TCRdb reanalysed the 5' RACE reads using MiXCR and keeps one entry per CDR3 protein. The sample lists some 32,000 distinct CDR3 sequences, roughly a quarter occurring once. V and J are TRBV20-1 and TRBJ2-7, with D possibly matching TRBD1 (5 bases). The specimen sequenced was memory CD4+ T cells sorted from blood. This sample's subset: memory CD4+ T cells, CD4+CD45RO+CD25-. The clonotype comes from a female donor with breast cancer. CDR3 nucleotides: TGCAGTGCTAGTCCCAGGGCTAATACCTACGAGCAGTACTTC. Residues: CSASPRANTYEQYF.